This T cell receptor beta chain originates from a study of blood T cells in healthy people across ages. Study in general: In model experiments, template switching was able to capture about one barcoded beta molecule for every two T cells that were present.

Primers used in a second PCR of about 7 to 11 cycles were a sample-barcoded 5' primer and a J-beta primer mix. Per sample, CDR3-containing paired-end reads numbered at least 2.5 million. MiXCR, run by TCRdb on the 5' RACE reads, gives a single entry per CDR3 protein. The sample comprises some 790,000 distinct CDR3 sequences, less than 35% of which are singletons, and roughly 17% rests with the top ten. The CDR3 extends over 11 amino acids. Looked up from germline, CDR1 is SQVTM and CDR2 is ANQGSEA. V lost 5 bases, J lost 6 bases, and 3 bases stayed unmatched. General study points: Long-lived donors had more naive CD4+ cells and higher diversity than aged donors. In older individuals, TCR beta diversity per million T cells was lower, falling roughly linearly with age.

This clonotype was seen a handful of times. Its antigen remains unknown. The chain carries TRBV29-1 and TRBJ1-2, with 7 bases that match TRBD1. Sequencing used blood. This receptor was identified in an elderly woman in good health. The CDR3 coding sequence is TGCAGCGTTAACGACAGGGATGGCTACACCTTC. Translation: CSVNDRDGYTF.